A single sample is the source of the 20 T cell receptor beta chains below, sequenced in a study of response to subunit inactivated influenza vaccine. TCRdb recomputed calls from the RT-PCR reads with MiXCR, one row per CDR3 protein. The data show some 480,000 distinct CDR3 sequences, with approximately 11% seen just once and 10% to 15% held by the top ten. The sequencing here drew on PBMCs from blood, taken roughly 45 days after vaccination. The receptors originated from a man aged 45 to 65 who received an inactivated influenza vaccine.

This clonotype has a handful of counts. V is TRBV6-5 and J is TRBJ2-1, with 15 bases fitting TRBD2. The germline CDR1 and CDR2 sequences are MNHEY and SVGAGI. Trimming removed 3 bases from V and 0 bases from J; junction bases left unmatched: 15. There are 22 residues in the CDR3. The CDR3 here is CASSYARWGLAGGMSSYNEQFF. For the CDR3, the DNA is TGTGCCAGCAGTTATGCGAGATGGGGACTAGCGGGGGGAATGAGCTCCTACAATGAGCAGTTCTTC.

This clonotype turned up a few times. The CDR3 DNA follows: TGTGCCAGCAGTTATGCCCCGGGACAGGGGGCGGGAAGCTATGGCTACACCTTC. It is translated as CASSYAPGQGAGSYGYTF. The chain carries TRBV27 and TRBJ1-2; 12 bases line up with TRBD1. Germline V gene lookup returns CDR1 MNHEY and CDR2 SMNVEV (reference sequence). The CDR3 length is 18 residues. V was clipped by 4 bases and J by 4 bases; unmatched bases: 13.

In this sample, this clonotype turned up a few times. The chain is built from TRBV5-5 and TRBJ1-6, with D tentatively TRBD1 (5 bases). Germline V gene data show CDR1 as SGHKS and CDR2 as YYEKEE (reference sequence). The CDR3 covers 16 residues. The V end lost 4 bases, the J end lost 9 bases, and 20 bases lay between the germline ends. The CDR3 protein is CASSNRQFLGPSPLHF. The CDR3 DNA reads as TGTGCCAGCAGCAATCGACAGTTTTTGGGCCCTTCACCCCTCCACTTT.

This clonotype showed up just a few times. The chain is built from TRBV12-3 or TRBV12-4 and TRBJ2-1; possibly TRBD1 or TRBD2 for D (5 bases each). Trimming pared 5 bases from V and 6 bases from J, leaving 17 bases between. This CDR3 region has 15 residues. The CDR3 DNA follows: TGTGCCAGCAGTAAAACCGGGGCCTCGGGCAATGAGCAGTTCTTC. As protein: CASSKTGASGNEQFF.

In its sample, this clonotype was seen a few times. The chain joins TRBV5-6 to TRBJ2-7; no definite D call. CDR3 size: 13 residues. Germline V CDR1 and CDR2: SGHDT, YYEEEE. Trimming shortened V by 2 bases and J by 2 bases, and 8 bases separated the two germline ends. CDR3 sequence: CASSFTNTYEQYF. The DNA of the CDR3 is TGTGCCAGCAGCTTTACCAATACCTACGAGCAGTACTTC. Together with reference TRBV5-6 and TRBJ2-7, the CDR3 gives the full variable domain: DAGVTQSPTHLIKTRGQQVTLRCSPKSGHDTVSWYQQALGQGPQFIFQYYEEEERQRGNFPDRFSGHQFPNYSSELNVNALLLGDSALYLCASSFTNTYEQYFGPGTRLTVT.

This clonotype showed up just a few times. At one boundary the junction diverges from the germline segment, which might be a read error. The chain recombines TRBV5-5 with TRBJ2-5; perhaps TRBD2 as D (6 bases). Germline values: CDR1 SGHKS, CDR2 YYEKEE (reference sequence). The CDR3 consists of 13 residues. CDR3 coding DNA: TGTGCCAGCAGCTCGGACTATCAAGGGACCCAGTACTTC. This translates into CASSSDYQGTQYF.

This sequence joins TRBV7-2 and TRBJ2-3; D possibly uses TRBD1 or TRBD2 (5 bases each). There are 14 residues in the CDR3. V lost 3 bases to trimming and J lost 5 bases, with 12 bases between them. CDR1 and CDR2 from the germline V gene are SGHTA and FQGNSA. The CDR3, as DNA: TGTGCCAGCAGCTTGATGAGGGGTAAAGATACGCAGTATTTT. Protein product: CASSLMRGKDTQYF. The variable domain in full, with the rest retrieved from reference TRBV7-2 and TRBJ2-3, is GAGVSQSPSNKVTEKGKDVELRCDPISGHTALYWYRQSLGQGLEFLIYFQGNSAPDKSGLPSDRFSAERTGGSVSTLTIQRTQQEDSAVYLCASSLMRGKDTQYFGPGTRLTVL.

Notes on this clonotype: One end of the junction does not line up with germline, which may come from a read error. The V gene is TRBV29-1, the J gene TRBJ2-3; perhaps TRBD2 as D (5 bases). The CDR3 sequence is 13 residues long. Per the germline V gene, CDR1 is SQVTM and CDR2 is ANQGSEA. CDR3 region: CGVETTSTDTQYF. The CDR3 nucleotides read TGCGGCGTTGAGACTACCAGCACAGATACGCAGTATTTT.

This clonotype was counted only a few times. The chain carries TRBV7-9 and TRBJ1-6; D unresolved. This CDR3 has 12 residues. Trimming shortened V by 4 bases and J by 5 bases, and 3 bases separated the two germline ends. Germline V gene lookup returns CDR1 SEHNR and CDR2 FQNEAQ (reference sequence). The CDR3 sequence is CASSSNNSPLHF. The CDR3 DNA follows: TGTGCCAGCAGCTCAAATAATTCACCCCTCCACTTT.

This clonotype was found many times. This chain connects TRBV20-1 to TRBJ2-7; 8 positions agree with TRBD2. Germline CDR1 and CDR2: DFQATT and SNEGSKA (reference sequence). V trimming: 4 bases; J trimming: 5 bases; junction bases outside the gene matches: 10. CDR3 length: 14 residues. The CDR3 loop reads CSAIPGSGGHEQYF. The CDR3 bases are TGCAGTGCTATCCCGGGGAGCGGGGGTCACGAGCAGTACTTC.

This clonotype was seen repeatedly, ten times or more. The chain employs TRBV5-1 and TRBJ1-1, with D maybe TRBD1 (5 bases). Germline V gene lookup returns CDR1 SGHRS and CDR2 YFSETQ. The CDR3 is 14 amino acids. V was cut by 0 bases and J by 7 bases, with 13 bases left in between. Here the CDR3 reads CASSLVGTENEAFF. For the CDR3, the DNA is TGCGCCAGCAGCTTGGTCGGGACGGAAAATGAAGCTTTCTTT.

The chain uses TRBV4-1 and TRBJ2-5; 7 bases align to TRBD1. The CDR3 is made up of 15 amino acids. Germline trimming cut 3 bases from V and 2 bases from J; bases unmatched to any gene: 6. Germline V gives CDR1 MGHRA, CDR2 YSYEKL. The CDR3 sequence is CASSHPPTGQETQYF. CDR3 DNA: TGCGCCAGCAGCCACCCCCCGACAGGGCAAGAGACCCAGTACTTC.

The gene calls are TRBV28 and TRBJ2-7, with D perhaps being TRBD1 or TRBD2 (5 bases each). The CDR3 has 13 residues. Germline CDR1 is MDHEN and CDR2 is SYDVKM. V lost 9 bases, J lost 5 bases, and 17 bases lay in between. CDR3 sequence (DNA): TGTGCCAGGGGCCCCGGGACCCTCAACGAGCAGTACTTC. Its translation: CARGPGTLNEQYF.

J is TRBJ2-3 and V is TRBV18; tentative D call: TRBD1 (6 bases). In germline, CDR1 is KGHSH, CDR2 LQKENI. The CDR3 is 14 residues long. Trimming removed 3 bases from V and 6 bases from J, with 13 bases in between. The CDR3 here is CASSPTTGADTQYF. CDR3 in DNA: TGTGCCAGCTCACCGACGACAGGCGCGGATACGCAGTATTTT.

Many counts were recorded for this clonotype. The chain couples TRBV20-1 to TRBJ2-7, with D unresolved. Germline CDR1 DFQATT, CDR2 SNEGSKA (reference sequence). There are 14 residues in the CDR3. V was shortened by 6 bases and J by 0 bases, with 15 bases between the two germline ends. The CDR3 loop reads CSAKPRVNSYEQYF. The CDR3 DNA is TGCAGTGCAAAACCCCGGGTGAACTCCTACGAGCAGTACTTC.

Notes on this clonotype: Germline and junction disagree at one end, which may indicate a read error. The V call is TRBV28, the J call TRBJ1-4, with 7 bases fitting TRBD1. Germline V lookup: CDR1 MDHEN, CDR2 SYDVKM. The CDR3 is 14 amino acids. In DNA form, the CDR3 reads TGTTCCAGCAGTGGAAGGGACAGTCAGGAAAAACTGTTTTTT. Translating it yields CSSSGRDSQEKLFF.

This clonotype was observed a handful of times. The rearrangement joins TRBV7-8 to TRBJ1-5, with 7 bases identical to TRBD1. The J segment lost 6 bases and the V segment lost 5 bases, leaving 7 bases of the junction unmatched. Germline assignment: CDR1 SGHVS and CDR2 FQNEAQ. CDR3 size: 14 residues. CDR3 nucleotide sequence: TGTGCCAGCAGCCACCAGGGGGTTAGTCAGCCCCAGCATTTT. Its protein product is CASSHQGVSQPQHF.

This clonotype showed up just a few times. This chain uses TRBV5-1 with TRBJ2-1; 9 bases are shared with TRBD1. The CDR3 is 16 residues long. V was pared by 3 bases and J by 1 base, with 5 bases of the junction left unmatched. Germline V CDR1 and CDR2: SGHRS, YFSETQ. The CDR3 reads CASSSGQGGSYNEQFF. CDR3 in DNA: TGCGCCAGCAGCTCGGGACAGGGCGGATCCTACAATGAGCAGTTCTTC.

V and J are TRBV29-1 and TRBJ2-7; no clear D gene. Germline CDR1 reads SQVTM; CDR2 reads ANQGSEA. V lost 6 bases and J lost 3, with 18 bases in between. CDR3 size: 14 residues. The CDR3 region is CSVSGRLGNYEQYF. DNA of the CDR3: TGCAGCGTCTCTGGACGCCTTGGGAACTACGAGCAGTACTTC.

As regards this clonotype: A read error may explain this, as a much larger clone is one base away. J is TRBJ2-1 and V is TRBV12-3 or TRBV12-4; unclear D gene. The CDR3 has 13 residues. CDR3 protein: CTSSYIRGNEQFF. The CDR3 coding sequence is TGTACCAGCAGCTACATACGAGGTAATGAGCAGTTCTTC.